This T cell receptor (beta chain) originates from a study of Ad26.COV2.S vaccination and SARS-CoV-2 variants. About the study: The donor participated in the COV1001 trial, in its Ad26.COV2.S arm. Findings and limits, study-wide: Greater spike-specific TCR breadth was seen in vaccine recipients than in placebo recipients.

As concerns this clone: Its antigen is currently unknown.

Assay used: immunoSEQ multiplex PCR; TCRdb lists only in-frame clones, some missing. The sample has roughly 300,000 clones, around 89% seen once; the top ten hold 5%. Treatment of the sample: around 19 received Ad26.COV2.S at low or high dose, single or two shots; about 5 received placebo; per-sample allocation not given. Material that was analyzed had been drawn on day 63 after the first vaccine or placebo injection. The receptor was derived from a person aged 18 to 59 who received the Ad26.COV2.S COVID-19 vaccine or a placebo. The input for sequencing was peripheral blood, taken in a trial of Ad26.COV2.S vaccine versus placebo.

In DNA form, the CDR3 reads TGTGCCTGGGCTTCCGGGACGCCAGATGAAAAACTGTTTTTT. This sequence encodes CAWASGTPDEKLFF. The chain couples TRBV30 to TRBJ1-4, with TRBD1 as a possible D gene (5 bases). The CDR3 consists of 14 residues. V was cut by 5 bases and J by 6 bases, with 16 bases left in between. Germline V CDR1 and CDR2: GTSNPN, SVGIG (reference sequence).